This T cell receptor beta chain was recorded in a study of blood T cells in healthy people across ages. About the research overall: Template switching recovered approximately one barcoded beta molecule for every two T cells.

For the second PCR, which ran for 7 to 11 cycles, a sample-barcoded 5' primer and a J-beta primer mix were used. Tagging of each cDNA molecule was performed by a template-switch adaptor with 12 random nucleotides. Sequencing of every sample gave 2.5 million or more CDR3-containing paired-end reads. TCRdb called the 5' RACE reads again in MiXCR, with one record for every CDR3 protein. The table lists 850,000 to 950,000 distinct CDR3 sequences, around 26% of them singletons. Collection of 8.5 to 10 milliliters of peripheral blood was performed for each donor. Germline V gene data show CDR1 as KGHSH and CDR2 as LQKENI. The CDR3 loop spans 10 amino acids. Trimming cost V 7 bases and J 5 bases, with 4 bases left between them.

This sequence was found in a woman of 80 years or more in good health. Sequencing input: blood. The V gene is TRBV18, the J gene TRBJ2-3; unclear D gene. CDR3 amino acids: CASLGDTQYF. As DNA, the CDR3 is TGTGCCAGCTTGGGAGATACGCAGTATTTT.